The 20 T cell receptor beta chains below all came from one sample that was sequenced in a study of control samples from healthy donors and cancer patients (dated by TCRdb to 2020 to 2021). The library relied on the immunoSEQ multiplex PCR assay. TCRdb's version of the immuneACCESS table is confined to in-frame rearrangements and falls short of the full clone set. An unresolved V gene accounts for under half of the shortfall where checked; the remainder is of unknown origin. Recorded for this sample are some 410,000 clones; 75% to 95% of them occurred a single time. The top ten constitute around 6.8% of the sample. Sequencing used PBMCs. The receptors shown here come from a man in his forties with head and neck cancer.

The chain uses TRBV19 and TRBJ2-5; D perhaps matches TRBD1 (6 bases). There are 13 residues in the CDR3. From germline, CDR1 is LNHDA and CDR2 SQIVND (reference sequence). Trimming removed 4 bases at V and 5 bases at J, with 11 bases between. CDR3 DNA: TGTGCCAGTAGTACAGGGGATTACGAGACCCAGTACTTC. Protein product: CASSTGDYETQYF.

The chain couples TRBV10-1 to TRBJ2-2, with 10 bases aligning to TRBD1. Germline V lookup: CDR1 WNHNN, CDR2 SYGVQD (reference sequence). This CDR3 is 15 amino acids long. Trimming at V came to 6 bases and at J to 5 bases, leaving 6 bases not matched to a gene. For the CDR3, the DNA is TGCGCCAGCAGACCGGGACAGGGGTCGACCGGGGAGCTGTTTTTT. Its protein is CASRPGQGSTGELFF.

This chain connects TRBV3-1 (or the pseudogene TRBV3-2) to TRBJ2-5; 15 positions match TRBD2. The CDR3 runs 14 residues. The germline CDR1 and CDR2 sequences are LGHDT and YNNKEL (reference sequence). V was pared by 9 bases and J by 7 bases, with 6 bases of the junction left unmatched. The CDR3 nucleotides are TGTGCCAGTCGGACTAGCGGGGGGGTAGGGACCCAGTACTTC. Encoded protein: CASRTSGGVGTQYF.

The J gene is TRBJ1-5, the V gene TRBV10-3; D is ambiguous. Germline CDR1 reads ENHRY; CDR2 reads SYGVKD. V lost 5 bases to trimming and J lost 2 bases, with 10 bases between them. The CDR3 is 14 amino acids. The CDR3 DNA sequence: TGTGCCATCAGTAGAGACTTTGGCAATCAGCCCCAGCATTTT. This codes for CAISRDFGNQPQHF.

The chain is built from TRBV5-1 and TRBJ2-3, with D uncertain. The V gene lost 4 bases and the J gene lost 2 bases, with 8 bases spanning the gap. The CDR3 totals 13 residues. The germline CDR1 and CDR2 sequences are SGHRS and YFSETQ. The CDR3 DNA sequence: TGCGCCAGCAGCCGAACACCCACAGATACGCAGTATTTT. As protein: CASSRTPTDTQYF.

The rearrangement links TRBV19 to TRBJ2-2, with no clear D. The CDR3 runs to 14 residues. Germline CDR1 LNHDA, CDR2 SQIVND (reference sequence). The germline V and J ends were trimmed by 4 bases and 1 base, with 7 bases remaining between them. CDR3 loop: CASSRDLNTGELFF. For the CDR3, the DNA is TGTGCCAGTAGTAGAGACCTGAACACCGGGGAGCTGTTTTTT.

This CDR3 is CASSPRLADTQYF. The CDR3 DNA is TGTGCCAGCAGTCCCCGACTAGCCGATACGCAGTATTTT. This chain uses TRBV7-3 with TRBJ2-3; 7 bases fit TRBD2. J was trimmed by 6 bases and V by 6 bases; bases with no gene match: 6. Per the germline V gene, CDR1 is SGHTA and CDR2 is FQGTGA. CDR3 length: 13 amino acids.

V is TRBV6-6 and J is TRBJ1-5; no clear D gene. The CDR3 runs 16 residues. CDR1 is MNHNY, CDR2 SVGAGI, per germline (reference sequence). Trimming shortened V by 2 bases and J by 6 bases, and 17 bases separated the two germline ends. CDR3 DNA: TGTGCCAGCAGTTACGAGCCAGTGGCTCACGGTCAGCCCCAGCATTTT. It codes for CASSYEPVAHGQPQHF.

The chain is built from TRBV5-1 and TRBJ2-2; D remains unclear. This CDR3 comprises 16 residues. The germline V gene encodes CDR1 SGHRS and CDR2 YFSETQ. Trimming took off 0 bases at V and 6 bases at J, with 15 bases between the two ends. Here the CDR3 DNA reads TGCGCCAGCAGCTTGGAGGGCTCCCTTTCAGCCGGGGAGCTGTTTTTT. Translation: CASSLEGSLSAGELFF.

V and J are TRBV2 and TRBJ1-4; TRBD1 matches 7 bases. Germline V gene sequence: CDR1 SNHLY, CDR2 FYNNEI. There are 15 residues in the CDR3. V lost 5 bases and J lost 4; bases outside the gene matches: 7. CDR3 bases: TGTGCCAGCAGTCCAGGGGGAGTGTTTAATGAAAAACTGTTTTTT. As protein: CASSPGGVFNEKLFF.

The CDR3 nucleotides read TGTGCCAGCAGCACCGCAGGGTTTACGGGAGGTGAGCAGTTCTTC. Translated, it gives CASSTAGFTGGEQFF. The chain carries TRBV21-1 and TRBJ2-1; the table calls TRBD2, which could not be checked here. TRBV21-1 is annotated as a pseudogene. The CDR3 has 15 residues.

Points on this clone: The junction differs from germline at one of its ends, possibly a read error. The chain links TRBV28 to TRBJ2-7; 9 bases match TRBD1. Germline loops: CDR1 MDHEN, CDR2 SYDVKM. The CDR3 is made up of 13 amino acids. CDR3 protein: CASFRPGTGNTDF. The CDR3 DNA follows: TGTGCCAGCTTCCGTCCCGGGACAGGGAACACGGACTTC.

The chain joins TRBV5-4 to TRBJ2-7, with D maybe TRBD2 (5 bases). The CDR3 has 13 amino acids. Deletions cut 4 bases from V and 9 bases from J, with 17 bases between. Germline lookup yields CDR1 SGHNT and CDR2 YYREEE (reference sequence). The CDR3 region has the DNA TGTGCCAGCAGCAATGAAGGTTTTGGAGGGCAGTACTTC. It specifies CASSNEGFGGQYF.

The chain joins TRBV4-1 to TRBJ1-3, with D tentatively TRBD1 (5 bases). Germline V gene data show CDR1 as MGHRA and CDR2 as YSYEKL. The CDR3 consists of 17 residues. Trimming removed 4 bases at V and 0 bases at J, with 16 bases between. The CDR3 nucleotides are TGCGCCAGCAGCCGGGGAGTTGCGGGGGACTCTGGAAACACCATATATTTT. Its translation is CASSRGVAGDSGNTIYF.

DNA for the CDR3: TGTGCCAGCAGCCCAGGATGGGGGGAAGGCGAGCAGTACTTC. It yields the protein CASSPGWGEGEQYF. This sequence joins TRBV7-2 and TRBJ2-7, with a possible D match to TRBD2 (6 bases). Trimming pared 5 bases from V and 6 bases from J, leaving 17 bases between. Per germline, CDR1 SGHTA and CDR2 FQGNSA. This CDR3 region has 14 residues.

The chain employs TRBV7-3 and TRBJ2-6, with a possible D match to TRBD2 (5 bases). The CDR3 runs to 17 residues. Germline loops: CDR1 SGHTA, CDR2 FQGTGA. V was pared by 1 base and J by 0 bases, with 10 bases between. As DNA, the CDR3 is TGTGCCAGCAGCTTAAAGAGGGCAAGCTCTGGGGCCAACGTCCTGACTTTC. It codes for CASSLKRASSGANVLTF.

This chain links TRBV27 with TRBJ2-7, with 9 bases lining up with TRBD1. Germline V CDR1 and CDR2: MNHEY, SMNVEV (reference sequence). V lost 2 bases, J lost 6 bases, and 11 bases stayed unmatched. This CDR3 contains 16 residues. The chain's CDR3 is CASSLSPPGTGREQYF. CDR3 sequence (DNA): TGTGCCAGCAGTTTAAGCCCACCGGGGACAGGGCGCGAGCAGTACTTC.

The V and J genes are TRBV9 and TRBJ2-1; D unresolved. Trimming left V 3 bases short and J 6 bases short, with 10 bases between. The CDR3 runs to 13 residues. CDR1 and CDR2 (germline): SGDLS, YYNGEE. In DNA form, the CDR3 reads TGTGCCAGCAGCGCCGCCGGCCGCAATGAGCAGTTCTTC. Translating gives CASSAAGRNEQFF.

The V gene is TRBV4-2, the J gene TRBJ2-3, with D unresolved. The V end was cut by 1 base, the J end by 5 bases, with 13 bases between. There are 15 residues in the CDR3. CDR1 LGHNA and CDR2 YNFKEQ come from the germline V gene. CDR3 amino acids: CASSQARRGIDTQYF. Written as DNA, the CDR3 is TGTGCCAGCAGCCAAGCCCGTCGTGGTATAGATACGCAGTATTTT.

The genes are TRBV6-5 and TRBJ2-7; 10 bases are shared with TRBD1. The CDR3 has 15 residues. V shed 0 bases, J shed 4 bases, and the junction held 3 bases outside the gene matches. Germline CDR1 is MNHEY and CDR2 is SVGAGI. The CDR3, as DNA: TGTGCCAGCAGTTACTCCGGGACAGGGGAGTACGAGCAGTACTTC. Translating gives CASSYSGTGEYEQYF.